This T cell receptor (beta chain) is drawn from a study of technical replicates of blood from a few donors. The repertoire was sequenced with immunoSEQ multiplex PCR; TCRdb's copy has only in-frame clones and lacks some. The sample has almost 70,000 clones, roughly 92% seen once. This CDR3 has 14 residues. Germline V gene data show CDR1 as MGHDK and CDR2 as SYGVNS. Trimming cost V 2 bases and J 3 bases; bases outside gene matches: 3. Sequencing was performed on T cells isolated from PBMCs. This clonotype originated in a human donor in good health. This chain joins TRBV25-1 and TRBJ1-1; TRBD1 agrees at 7 bases. The chain's CDR3 is CASSEIDRDTEAFF. The CDR3 DNA sequence: TGTGCCAGCAGTGAAATTGACAGGGACACTGAAGCTTTCTTT. Complete variable domain (other parts from reference TRBV25-1 and TRBJ1-1): EADIYQTPRYLVIGTGKKITLECSQTMGHDKMYWYQQDPGMELHLIHYSYGVNSTEKGDLSSESTVSRIRTEHFPLTLESARPSHTSQYLCASSEIDRDTEAFFGQGTRLTVV.